This TCR beta chain was recovered during a study of OX40 agonist ivuxolimab in advanced cancers. CDR1 and CDR2 from the germline V gene are MNHNS and SASEGT. This CDR3 has 15 amino acids. J gave up 3 bases and V 4 bases, and 7 bases lay outside the gene matches. TCRdb keeps only in-frame clones here, not all; method: immunoSEQ multiplex PCR. The data show about 70,000 clones, roughly 78% seen once. The specimen was CD4+ or CD8+ T cells sorted from blood, collected in a trial of the OX40 agonist ivuxolimab. The source is an adult with an advanced solid tumor such as melanoma, head and neck, liver or kidney cancer. The chain is built from TRBV6-1 and TRBJ2-7; 9 bases align to TRBD1. The CDR3 is CASSARQGGSYEQYF. The DNA for the CDR3 is TGTGCCAGCAGTGCCCGACAGGGGGGTAGCTACGAGCAGTACTTC.